The rows below give T cell receptor beta chains drawn from one sample of a study of regulatory T cells in long-lasting Graves disease. TCRdb fed the multiplex PCR reads into MiXCR, producing one record per CDR3 protein. The sample contains hundreds of thousands of distinct CDR3 sequences, approximately 15% of which appear only once. These same records also appear under a second study, on T cells in Graves' hyperthyroidism and ophthalmopathy.

Sequences were derived from peripheral blood mononuclear cells (PBMCs), sampled at new diagnosis, from a patient treated with antithyroid drugs. These receptor sequences come from a young woman with Graves disease. Each CDR3 is given with its conserved first and last residue. Each record gives: V gene, D gene, clone size, J gene, CDR3 DNA, CDR3 protein. A D gene is named only where the DNA matches it firmly. Clone size is shown for a subset of rows, as once, few, many or a class of expanded clone.

TRBV28	NA	many	TRBJ1-2	TGTGCCAGCAGTTTGGGGGGAGGCTACACCTTC	CASSLGGGYTF
TRBV15	TRBD2	once	TRBJ2-2	TGTGCCGCCAGCAGAGAGGGGGGACTAGCGACCGGGGAGCTGTTTTTT	CAASREGGLATGELFF
TRBV12-3/TRBV12-4	TRBD2	many	TRBJ2-5	TGTGCCAGCAGTTTGAAAGCGGGAGCCTCGCCTACGGCCCAGTACTTC	CASSLKAGASPTAQYF
TRBV24-1	TRBD1	NA	TRBJ1-2	TGTGCCACCAGTGGTCCGGGACAGAGTAACTATGGCTACACCTTC	CATSGPGQSNYGYTF
TRBV7-2	TRBD2	NA	TRBJ2-7	TGTGCCAGCACCATATCGAAGTTCGGGGGACTAACCTACGAGCAGTACTTC	CASTISKFGGLTYEQYF
TRBV30	NA	many	TRBJ1-2	TGTGCCTGGAGTGTAGGAGGAGGATATGGCTACACCTTC	CAWSVGGGYGYTF
TRBV20-1	NA	many	TRBJ1-2	TGCAGTGCTCGCCCCCAGGGAGGCAATGGCTACACCTTC	CSARPQGGNGYTF
TRBV28	NA	few	TRBJ2-5	TGTGCCAGCAGTTCCCCCCCGGTTCGGGAGACCCAGTACTTC	CASSSPPVRETQYF
TRBV12-3/TRBV12-4	TRBD2	many	TRBJ2-5	TGTGCCAGCAGGAGAGCGGGAGACGACCAAGAGACCCAGTACTTC	CASRRAGDDQETQYF
TRBV7-3	TRBD2	many	TRBJ2-7	TGTGCCAGCAGCGTCGGGACTAGCTCCGAGCAGTACTTC	CASSVGTSSEQYF
TRBV5-1	NA	many	TRBJ2-1	TGCGCCAGCAGCCCCACTAGCCCGTGGTACAATGAGCAGTTCTTC	CASSPTSPWYNEQFF
TRBV2	NA	many	TRBJ2-1	TGTGCCAGCAGTGATTGGAATGAGCAGTTCTTC	CASSDWNEQFF